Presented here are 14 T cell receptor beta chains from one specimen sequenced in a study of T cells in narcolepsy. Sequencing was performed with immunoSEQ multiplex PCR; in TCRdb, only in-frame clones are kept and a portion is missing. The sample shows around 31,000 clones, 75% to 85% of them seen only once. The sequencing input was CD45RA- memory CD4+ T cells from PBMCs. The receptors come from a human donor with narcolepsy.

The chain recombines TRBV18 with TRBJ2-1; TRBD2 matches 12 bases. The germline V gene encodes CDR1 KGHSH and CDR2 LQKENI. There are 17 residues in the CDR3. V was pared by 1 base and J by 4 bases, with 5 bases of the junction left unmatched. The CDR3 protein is CASSPRSLAGGYNEQFF. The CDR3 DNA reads TGTGCCAGCTCACCACGAAGTCTAGCGGGAGGGTACAATGAGCAGTTCTTC.

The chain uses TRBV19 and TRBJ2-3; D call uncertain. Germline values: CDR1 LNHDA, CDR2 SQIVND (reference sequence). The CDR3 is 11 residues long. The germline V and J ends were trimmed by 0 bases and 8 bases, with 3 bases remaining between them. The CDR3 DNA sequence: TGTGCCAGTAGTATAGACGGTACGCAGTATTTT. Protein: CASSIDGTQYF.

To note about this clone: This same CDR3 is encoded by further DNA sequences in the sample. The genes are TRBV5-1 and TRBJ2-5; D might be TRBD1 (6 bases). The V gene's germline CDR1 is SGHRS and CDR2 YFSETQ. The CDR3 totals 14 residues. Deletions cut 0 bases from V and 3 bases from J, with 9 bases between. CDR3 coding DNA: TGCGCCAGCAGCTTGGACAGGGCCGAAGAGACCCAGTACTTC. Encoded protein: CASSLDRAEETQYF.

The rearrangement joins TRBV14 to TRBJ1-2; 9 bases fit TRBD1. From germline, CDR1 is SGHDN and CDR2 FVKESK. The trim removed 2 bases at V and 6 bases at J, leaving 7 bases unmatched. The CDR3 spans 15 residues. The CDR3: CASSQQTGGKDGYTF. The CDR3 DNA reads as TGTGCCAGCAGCCAACAGACAGGGGGGAAGGATGGCTACACCTTC. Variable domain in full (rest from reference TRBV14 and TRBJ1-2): EAGVTQFPSHSVIEKGQTVTLRCDPISGHDNLYWYRRVMGKEIKFLLHFVKESKQDESGMPNNRFLAERTGGTYSTLKVQPAELEDSGVYFCASSQQTGGKDGYTFGSGTRLTVV.

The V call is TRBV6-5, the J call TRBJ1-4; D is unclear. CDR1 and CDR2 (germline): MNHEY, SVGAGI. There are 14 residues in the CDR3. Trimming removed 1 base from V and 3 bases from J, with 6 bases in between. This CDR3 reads CASSYYWPNEKLFF. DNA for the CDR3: TGTGCCAGCAGTTACTACTGGCCTAATGAAAAACTGTTTTTT.

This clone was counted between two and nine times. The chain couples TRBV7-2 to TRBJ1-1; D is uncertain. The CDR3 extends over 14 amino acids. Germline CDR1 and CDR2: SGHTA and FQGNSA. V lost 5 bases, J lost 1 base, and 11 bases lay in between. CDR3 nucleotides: TGTGCCAGCAGCCGGTGGGAGAGGAACACTGAAGCTTTCTTT. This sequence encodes CASSRWERNTEAFF.

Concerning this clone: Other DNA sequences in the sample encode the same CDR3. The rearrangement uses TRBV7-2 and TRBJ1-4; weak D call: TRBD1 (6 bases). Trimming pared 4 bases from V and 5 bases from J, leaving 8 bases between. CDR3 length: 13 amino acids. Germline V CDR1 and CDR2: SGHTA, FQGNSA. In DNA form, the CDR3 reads TGTGCCAGCAGCTACGGACAGAATGAAAAACTGTTTTTT. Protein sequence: CASSYGQNEKLFF.

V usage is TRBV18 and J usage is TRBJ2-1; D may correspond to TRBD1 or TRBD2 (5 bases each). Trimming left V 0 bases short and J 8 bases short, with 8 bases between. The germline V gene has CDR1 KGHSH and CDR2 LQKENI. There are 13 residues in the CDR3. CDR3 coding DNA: TGTGCCAGCTCACCACCTCGGGACCATGAGCAGTTCTTC. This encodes CASSPPRDHEQFF.

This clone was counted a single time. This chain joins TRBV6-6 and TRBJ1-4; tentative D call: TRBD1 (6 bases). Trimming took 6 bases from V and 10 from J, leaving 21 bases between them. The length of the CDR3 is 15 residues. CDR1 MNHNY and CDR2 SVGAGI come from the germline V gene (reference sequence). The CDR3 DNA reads TGTGCCAGCAGCCCTCATGTCCCGGGACAAGGAAAACTGTTTTTT. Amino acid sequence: CASSPHVPGQGKLFF.

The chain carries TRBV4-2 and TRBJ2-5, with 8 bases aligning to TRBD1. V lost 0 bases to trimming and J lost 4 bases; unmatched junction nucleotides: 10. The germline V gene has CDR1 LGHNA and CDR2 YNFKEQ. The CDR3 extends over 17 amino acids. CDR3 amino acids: CASSQDRRTGLGETQYF. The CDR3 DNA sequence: TGTGCCAGCAGCCAAGATCGGAGGACAGGGCTTGGAGAGACCCAGTACTTC.

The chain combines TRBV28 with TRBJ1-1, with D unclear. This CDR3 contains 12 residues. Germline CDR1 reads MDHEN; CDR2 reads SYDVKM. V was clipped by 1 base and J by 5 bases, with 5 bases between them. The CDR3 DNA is TGTGCCAGCAGTTTATTCGGGACTGAAGCTTTCTTT. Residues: CASSLFGTEAFF.

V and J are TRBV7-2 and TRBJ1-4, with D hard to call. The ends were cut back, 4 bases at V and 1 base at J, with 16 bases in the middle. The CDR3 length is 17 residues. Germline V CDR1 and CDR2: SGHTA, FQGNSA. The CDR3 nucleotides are TGTGCCAGCAGCTCTAAGGGCGGAAGTTTAACTAATGAAAAACTGTTTTTT. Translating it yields CASSSKGGSLTNEKLFF.

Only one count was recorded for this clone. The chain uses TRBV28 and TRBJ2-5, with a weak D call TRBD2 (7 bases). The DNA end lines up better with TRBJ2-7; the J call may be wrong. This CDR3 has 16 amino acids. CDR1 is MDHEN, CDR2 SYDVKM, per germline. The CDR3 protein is CASSLPRGGGLYEQYF. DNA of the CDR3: TGTGCCAGCAGTTTACCCAGAGGGGGGGGACTCTACGAGCAGTACTTC.

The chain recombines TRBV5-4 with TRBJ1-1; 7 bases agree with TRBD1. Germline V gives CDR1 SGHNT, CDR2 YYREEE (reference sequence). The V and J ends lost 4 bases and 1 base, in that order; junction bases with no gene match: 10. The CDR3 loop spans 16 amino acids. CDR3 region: CASSRVTGAGNTEAFF. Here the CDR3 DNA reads TGTGCCAGCAGCCGGGTCACAGGGGCTGGGAACACTGAAGCTTTCTTT.